This T cell receptor (beta chain) is from a study of Tregs in tolerant kidney transplant recipients. Germline CDR1 is SGHAT and CDR2 is FQNNGV. The length of the CDR3 is 13 residues. V was clipped by 1 base and J by 9 bases, with 10 bases between them. Profiling relied on immunoSEQ multiplex PCR, and the TCRdb table lists in-frame clones only, not all of them. The table records roughly 80,000 clones, approximately 90% of them present only once. CD4+CD25+CD127- Tregs, CD4+CD25- non-Tregs, CD4 and CD8 cells were sorted. The sequence was obtained from a human donor who received a combined kidney and bone marrow transplant. The rearrangement joins TRBV11-2 to TRBJ2-1, with a tentative D call TRBD2 (5 bases). The sequencing here drew on Tregs from blood, taken before the transplant. The CDR3 sequence is CASSLGGEGEQFF. The CDR3 DNA is TGTGCCAGCAGCTTAGGGGGAGAGGGTGAGCAGTTCTTC.